The TCR beta chain under discussion was sequenced for a study of T-cell memory formation after mild COVID-19. Overall study results and limits: The study found contracting CD4+ clones mainly in CM and EM and contracting CD8+ clones in EMRA.

This clonotype was counted a few times. Its target is unknown. TCRdb re-called the 5' RACE reads through MiXCR, storing one row per CDR3 protein. Here the sample spans under 450,000 distinct CDR3 sequences, 20% to 30% being singletons. Germline CDR1 reads SQVTM; CDR2 reads ANQGSEA. Trimming removed 3 bases at V and 6 bases at J, with 12 bases between. The CDR3 is 13 amino acids. The clonotype originates from an adult woman who had mild COVID-19 (a few samples of this study predate the infection). Cell type and time point are not known. The genes are TRBV29-1 and TRBJ2-1; D is undetermined. Sequenced sample: PBMCs or a T cell subset sorted from them (not recorded which). The CDR3 nucleotides are TGCAGCGTTGAGAATCGGGCAGTCAATGAGCAGTTCTTC. Translation: CSVENRAVNEQFF.